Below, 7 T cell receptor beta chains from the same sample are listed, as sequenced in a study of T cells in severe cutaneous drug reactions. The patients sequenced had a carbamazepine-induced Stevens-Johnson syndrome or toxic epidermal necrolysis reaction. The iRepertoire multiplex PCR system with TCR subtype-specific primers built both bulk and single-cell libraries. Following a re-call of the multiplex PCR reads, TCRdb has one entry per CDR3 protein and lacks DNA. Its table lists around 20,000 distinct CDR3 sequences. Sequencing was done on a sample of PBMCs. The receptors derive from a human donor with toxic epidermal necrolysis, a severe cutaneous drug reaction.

Here the CDR3 reads CASSPPSPGGAGAEFF. This rearrangement joins TRBV7-8 to TRBJ2-1; TCRdb selects TRBD2, and the lack of DNA leaves this call unchecked. The CDR3 covers 16 residues. CDR1 SGHVS and CDR2 FQNEAQ come from the germline V gene.

This CDR3 is CASVRGGEAYEQYF. V usage is TRBV6-2 or TRBV6-3 and J usage is TRBJ2-7; the D call from TCRdb, TRBD1, cannot be confirmed without DNA. The CDR3 has 14 residues. Germline loops: CDR1 MNHEY, CDR2 SVGEGT.

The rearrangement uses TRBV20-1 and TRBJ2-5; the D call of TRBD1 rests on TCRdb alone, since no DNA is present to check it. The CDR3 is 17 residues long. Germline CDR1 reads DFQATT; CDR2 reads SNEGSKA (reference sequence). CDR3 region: CSARDVAGGAWWKTQYF.

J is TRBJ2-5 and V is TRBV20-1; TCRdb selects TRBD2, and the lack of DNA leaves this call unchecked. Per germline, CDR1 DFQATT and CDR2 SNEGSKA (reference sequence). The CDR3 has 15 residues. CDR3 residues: CSAKEERLAGGGTYF.

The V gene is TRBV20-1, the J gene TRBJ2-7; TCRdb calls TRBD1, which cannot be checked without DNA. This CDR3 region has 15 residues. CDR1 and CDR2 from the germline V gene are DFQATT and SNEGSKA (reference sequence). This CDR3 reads CSARSSVGQEVEQYF.

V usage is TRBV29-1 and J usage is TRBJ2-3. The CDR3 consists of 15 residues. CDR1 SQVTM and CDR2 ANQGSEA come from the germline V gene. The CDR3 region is CSVEDPGRSTDTQYF.

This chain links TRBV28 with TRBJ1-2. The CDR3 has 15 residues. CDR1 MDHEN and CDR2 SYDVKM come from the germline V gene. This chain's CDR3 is CASSLLGRGDYGYTF.